A single sample gave rise to the 4 T cell receptor beta chains below, sequenced in a study of type 1 regulatory T cells (dated by TCRdb to the early 2020s). No cognate antigen is known for these TCRs. Sequencing was performed on an Illumina MiSeq. Using fastp trimming at Q25 and MiXCR clonotype assembly, TCRdb reanalyzed the public sequencing data and kept in-frame beta chains. For every CDR3 protein sequence, its rows merge into one entry that carries the most common genes and DNA. The sample table shows about 68,000 distinct CDR3 sequences, and about three fifths are seen once. The ten largest account for 7.6% of the sample. Sequencing was performed on cultured T cells, either the whole culture or a sorted T cell fraction (not recorded which). The cell subset or site label of this sample denotes: Tr1-enriched cell product generated in vitro against host alloantigens. The receptors derive from a human donor in good health.

There are a few counts of this clonotype. J is TRBJ2-1 and V is TRBV20-1, with 9 nucleotides matching TRBD2. The length of the CDR3 is 15 residues. Germline-derived CDR1 and CDR2 are DFQATT and SNEGSKA (reference sequence). V lost 5 bases to trimming and J lost 3 bases; unmatched junction nucleotides: 8. The chain's CDR3 is CSAEENSGSYNEQFF. Written as DNA, the CDR3 is TGCAGTGCTGAGGAGAATAGCGGGAGCTACAATGAGCAGTTCTTC.

This rearrangement joins TRBV5-1 to TRBJ1-1; perhaps TRBD1 as D (6 bases). Trimming took 4 bases from V and 4 from J, leaving 17 bases between them. The CDR3 covers 15 residues. CDR1 and CDR2 from the germline V gene are SGHRS and YFSETQ. DNA for the CDR3: TGCGCCAGCAGCACTACGGGACATTCGATCACTGAAGCTTTCTTT. Translation: CASSTTGHSITEAFF.

The chain uses TRBV6-1 and TRBJ2-7; TRBD1 matches 7 bases. Looked up from germline, CDR1 is MNHNS and CDR2 is SASEGT. The CDR3 loop spans 17 amino acids. V lost 7 bases, J lost 6 bases, and 21 bases stayed unmatched. The CDR3 DNA follows: TGTGCCAGCATCAGGAGTTTCGGACAGGACTCAGCTCGCGAGCAGTACTTC. It encodes CASIRSFGQDSAREQYF.

In this sample, this clonotype turned up once. The chain employs TRBV5-1 and TRBJ1-1; 7 bases align to TRBD1. This CDR3 comprises 14 residues. V shed 4 bases and J 6 bases; nucleotides not matched to a gene: 9. The germline V gene has CDR1 SGHRS and CDR2 YFSETQ. This chain's CDR3 is CASSPSGGLAEAFF. Here the CDR3 DNA reads TGCGCCAGCAGCCCCTCAGGGGGTCTGGCTGAAGCTTTCTTT. The variable domain in full, completed from reference TRBV5-1 and TRBJ1-1, reads KAGVTQTPRYLIKTRGQQVTLSCSPISGHRSVSWYQQTPGQGLQFLFEYFSETQRNKGNFPGRFSGRQFSNSRSEMNVSTLELGDSALYLCASSPSGGLAEAFFGQGTRLTVV.